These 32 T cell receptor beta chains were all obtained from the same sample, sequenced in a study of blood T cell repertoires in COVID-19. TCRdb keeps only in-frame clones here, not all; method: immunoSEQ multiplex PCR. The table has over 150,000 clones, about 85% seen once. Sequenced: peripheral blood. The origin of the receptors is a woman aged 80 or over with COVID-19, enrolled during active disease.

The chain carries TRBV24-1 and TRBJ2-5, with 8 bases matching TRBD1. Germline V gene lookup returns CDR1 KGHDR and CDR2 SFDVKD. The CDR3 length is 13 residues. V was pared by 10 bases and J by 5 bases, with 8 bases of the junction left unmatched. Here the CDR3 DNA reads TGTGCCACTGGGACAGGAGGTTTGGAGACCCAGTACTTC. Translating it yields CATGTGGLETQYF.

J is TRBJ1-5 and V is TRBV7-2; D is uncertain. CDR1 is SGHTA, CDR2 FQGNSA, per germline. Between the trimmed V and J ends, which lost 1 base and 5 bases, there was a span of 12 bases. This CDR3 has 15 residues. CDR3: CASSLVTSGYQPQHF. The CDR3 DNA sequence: TGTGCCAGCAGCTTAGTGACTTCGGGGTATCAGCCCCAGCATTTT.

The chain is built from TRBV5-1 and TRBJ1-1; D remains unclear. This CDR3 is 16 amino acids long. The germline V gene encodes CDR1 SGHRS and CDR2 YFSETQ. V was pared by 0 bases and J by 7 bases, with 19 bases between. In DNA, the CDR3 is TGCGCCAGCAGCTTGGAGACGCACGATGCGGGTGGTGAAGCTTTCTTT. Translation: CASSLETHDAGGEAFF.

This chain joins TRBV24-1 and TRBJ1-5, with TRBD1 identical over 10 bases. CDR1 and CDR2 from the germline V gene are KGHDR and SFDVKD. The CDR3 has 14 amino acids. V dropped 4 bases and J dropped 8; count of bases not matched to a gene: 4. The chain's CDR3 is CATSEPGTGEPQHF. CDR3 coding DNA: TGTGCCACCAGTGAACCCGGGACAGGGGAGCCCCAGCATTTT.

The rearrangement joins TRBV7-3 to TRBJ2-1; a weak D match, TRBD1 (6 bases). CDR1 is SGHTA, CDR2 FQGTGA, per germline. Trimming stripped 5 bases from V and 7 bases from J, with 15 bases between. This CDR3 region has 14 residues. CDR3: CASSPTRDTNEQFF. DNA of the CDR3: TGTGCCAGCAGCCCCACCCGGGACACGAATGAGCAGTTCTTC. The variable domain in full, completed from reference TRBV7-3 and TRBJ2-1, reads GAGVSQTPSNKVTEKGKYVELRCDPISGHTALYWYRQSLGQGPEFLIYFQGTGAADDSGLPNDRFFAVRPEGSVSTLKIQRTERGDSAVYLCASSPTRDTNEQFFGPGTRLTVL.

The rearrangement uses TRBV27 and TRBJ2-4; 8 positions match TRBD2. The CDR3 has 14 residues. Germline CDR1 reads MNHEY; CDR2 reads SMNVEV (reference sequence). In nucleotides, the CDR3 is TGTGCGGGACGGGAGGGTATAGCCAAAAACATTCAGTACTTC. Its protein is CAGREGIAKNIQYF.

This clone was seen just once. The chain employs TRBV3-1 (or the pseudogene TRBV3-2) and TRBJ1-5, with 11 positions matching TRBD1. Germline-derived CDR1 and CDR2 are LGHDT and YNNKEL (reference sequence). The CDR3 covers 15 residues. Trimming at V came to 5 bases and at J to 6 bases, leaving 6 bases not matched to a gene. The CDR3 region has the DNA TGTGCCAGCAGCAGCGGACAGGGGGCAAGTCAGCCCCAGCATTTT. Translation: CASSSGQGASQPQHF.

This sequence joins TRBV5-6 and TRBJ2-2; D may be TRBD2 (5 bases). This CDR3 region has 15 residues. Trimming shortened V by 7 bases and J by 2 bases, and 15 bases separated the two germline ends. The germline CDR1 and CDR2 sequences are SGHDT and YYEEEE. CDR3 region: CASGERMTNTGELFF. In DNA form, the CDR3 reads TGTGCCAGCGGCGAGCGGATGACCAACACCGGGGAGCTGTTTTTT.

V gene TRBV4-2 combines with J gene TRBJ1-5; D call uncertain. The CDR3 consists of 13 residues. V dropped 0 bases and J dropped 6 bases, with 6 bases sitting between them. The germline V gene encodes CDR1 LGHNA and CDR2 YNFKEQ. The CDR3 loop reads CASSQESRQPQHF. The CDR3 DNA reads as TGTGCCAGCAGCCAAGAGAGTCGTCAGCCCCAGCATTTT.

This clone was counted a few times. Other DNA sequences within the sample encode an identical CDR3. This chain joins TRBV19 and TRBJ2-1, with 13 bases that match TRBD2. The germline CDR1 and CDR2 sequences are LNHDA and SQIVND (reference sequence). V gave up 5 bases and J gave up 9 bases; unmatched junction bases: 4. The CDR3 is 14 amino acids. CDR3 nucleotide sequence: TGTGCCAGTAGTCCGGGACTAGCGGGAACTGAGCAGTTCTTC. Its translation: CASSPGLAGTEQFF.

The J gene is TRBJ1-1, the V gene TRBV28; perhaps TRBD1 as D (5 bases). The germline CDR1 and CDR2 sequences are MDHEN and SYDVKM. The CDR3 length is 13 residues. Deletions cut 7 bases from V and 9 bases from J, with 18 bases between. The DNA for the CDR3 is TGTGCCAGCACACGACCGGGAGGGACGAAAGCTTTCTTT. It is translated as CASTRPGGTKAFF.

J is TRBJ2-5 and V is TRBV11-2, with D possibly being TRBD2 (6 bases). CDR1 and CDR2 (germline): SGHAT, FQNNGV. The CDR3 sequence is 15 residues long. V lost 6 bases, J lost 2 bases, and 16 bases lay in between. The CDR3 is CASRRGFGVQETQYF. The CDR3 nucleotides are TGTGCCAGCAGGCGGGGCTTTGGGGTACAAGAGACCCAGTACTTC.

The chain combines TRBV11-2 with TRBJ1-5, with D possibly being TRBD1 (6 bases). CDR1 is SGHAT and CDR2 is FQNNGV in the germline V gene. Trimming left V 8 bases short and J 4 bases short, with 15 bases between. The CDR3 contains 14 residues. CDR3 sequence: CASSSGTSNQPQHF. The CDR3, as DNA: TGTGCCAGCTCCTCCGGGACAAGTAATCAGCCCCAGCATTTT. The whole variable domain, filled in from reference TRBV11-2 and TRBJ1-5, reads EAGVAQSPRYKIIEKRQSVAFWCNPISGHATLYWYQQILGQGPKLLIQFQNNGVVDDSQLPKDRFSAERLKGVDSTLKIQPAKLEDSAVYLCASSSGTSNQPQHFGDGTRLSIL.

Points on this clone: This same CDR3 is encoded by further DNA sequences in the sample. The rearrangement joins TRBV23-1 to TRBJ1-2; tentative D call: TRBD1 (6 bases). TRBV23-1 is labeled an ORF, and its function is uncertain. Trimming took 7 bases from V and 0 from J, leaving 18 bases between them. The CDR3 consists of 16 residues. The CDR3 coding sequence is TGCGCCAGCACCCACCCCCCGGGACATTCTAACTATGGCTACACCTTC. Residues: CASTHPPGHSNYGYTF.

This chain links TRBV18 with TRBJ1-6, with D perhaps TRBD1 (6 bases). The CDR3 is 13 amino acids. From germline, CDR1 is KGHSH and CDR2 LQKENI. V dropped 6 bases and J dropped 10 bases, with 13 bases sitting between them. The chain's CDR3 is CASSRQVESPLHF. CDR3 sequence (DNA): TGTGCCAGCTCGAGACAGGTGGAATCACCCCTCCACTTT.

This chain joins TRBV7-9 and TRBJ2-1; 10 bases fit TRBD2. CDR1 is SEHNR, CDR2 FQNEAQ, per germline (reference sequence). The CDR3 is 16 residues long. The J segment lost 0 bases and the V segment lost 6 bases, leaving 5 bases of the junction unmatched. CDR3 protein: CASSRLAGSSYNEQFF. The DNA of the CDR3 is TGTGCCAGCAGTCGACTAGCGGGCAGCTCCTACAATGAGCAGTTCTTC.

The CDR3 DNA reads as TGTGCCAGCAGTGGCGGGACAGCTTTTGGCTACACCTTC. This codes for CASSGGTAFGYTF. The chain is built from TRBV25-1 and TRBJ1-2; 7 nucleotides align to TRBD1. Trimming cost V 4 bases and J 7 bases; bases outside gene matches: 6. The CDR3 is made up of 13 amino acids. Germline V gene lookup returns CDR1 MGHDK and CDR2 SYGVNS.

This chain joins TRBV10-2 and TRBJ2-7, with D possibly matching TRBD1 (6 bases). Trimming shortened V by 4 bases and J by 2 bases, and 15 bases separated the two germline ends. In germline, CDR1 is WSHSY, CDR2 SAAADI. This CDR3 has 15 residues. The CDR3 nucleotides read TGCGCCAGCAGTGCGGCACAGGGAAACCCCTACGAGCAGTACTTC. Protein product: CASSAAQGNPYEQYF.

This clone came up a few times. CDR3 in DNA: TGTGCTAGTGGTCCTCCCGGGACAGGGCGCGAAAAACTGTTTTTT. The encoded protein is CASGPPGTGREKLFF. The rearrangement joins TRBV12-5 to TRBJ1-4, with TRBD1 matching 9 bases. The J segment lost 8 bases and the V segment lost 5 bases, leaving 9 bases of the junction unmatched. Germline CDR1 is LGHNT and CDR2 is FRNRAP. CDR3 length equals 15 residues.

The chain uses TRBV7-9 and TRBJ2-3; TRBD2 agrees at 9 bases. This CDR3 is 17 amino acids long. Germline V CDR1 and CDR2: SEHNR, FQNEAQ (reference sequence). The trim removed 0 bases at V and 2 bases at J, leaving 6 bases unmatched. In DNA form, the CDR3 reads TGTGCCAGCAGCTTAGCTAGCGGGGGCTCATACACAGATACGCAGTATTTT. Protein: CASSLASGGSYTDTQYF.

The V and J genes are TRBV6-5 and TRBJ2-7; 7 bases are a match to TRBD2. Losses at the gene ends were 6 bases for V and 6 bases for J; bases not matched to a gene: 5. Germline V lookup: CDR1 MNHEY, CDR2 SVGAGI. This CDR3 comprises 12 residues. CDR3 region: CASSQWGGEQYF. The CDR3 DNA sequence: TGTGCCAGCAGCCAGTGGGGGGGCGAGCAGTACTTC.

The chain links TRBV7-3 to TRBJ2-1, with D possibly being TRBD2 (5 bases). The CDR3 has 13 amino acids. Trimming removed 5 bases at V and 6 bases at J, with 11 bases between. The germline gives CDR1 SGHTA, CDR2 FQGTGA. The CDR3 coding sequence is TGTGCCAGCAGCCCCCCGGGGTTCAATGAGCAGTTCTTC. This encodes CASSPPGFNEQFF.

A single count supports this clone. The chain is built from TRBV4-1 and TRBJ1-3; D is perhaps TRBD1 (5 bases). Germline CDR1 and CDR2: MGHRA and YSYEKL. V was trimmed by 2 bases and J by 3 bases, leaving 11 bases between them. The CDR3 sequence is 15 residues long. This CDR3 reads CASSQFSGNGNTIYF. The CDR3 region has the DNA TGCGCCAGCAGCCAATTCTCAGGGAATGGAAACACCATATATTTT.

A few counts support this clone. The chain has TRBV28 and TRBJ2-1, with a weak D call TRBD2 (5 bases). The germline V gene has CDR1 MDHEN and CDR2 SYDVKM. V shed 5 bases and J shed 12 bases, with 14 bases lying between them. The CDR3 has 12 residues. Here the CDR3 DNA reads TGTGCCAGCAGTGAAGAGGGCCTTAGGCAGTTCTTC. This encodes CASSEEGLRQFF.

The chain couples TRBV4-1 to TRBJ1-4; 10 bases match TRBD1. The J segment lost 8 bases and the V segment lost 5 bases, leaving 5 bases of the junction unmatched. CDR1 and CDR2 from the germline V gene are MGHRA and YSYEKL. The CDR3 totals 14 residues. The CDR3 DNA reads TGCGCCAGCAGCGAGGACAGGGGGAGAGAAAAACTGTTTTTT. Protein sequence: CASSEDRGREKLFF.

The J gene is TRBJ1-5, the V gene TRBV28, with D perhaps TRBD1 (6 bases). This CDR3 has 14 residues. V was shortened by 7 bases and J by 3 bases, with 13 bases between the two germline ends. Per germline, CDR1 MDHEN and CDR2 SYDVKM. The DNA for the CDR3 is TGTGCCAGCACTTCCGGGGGGGCCAATCAGCCCCAGCATTTT. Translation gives CASTSGGANQPQHF.

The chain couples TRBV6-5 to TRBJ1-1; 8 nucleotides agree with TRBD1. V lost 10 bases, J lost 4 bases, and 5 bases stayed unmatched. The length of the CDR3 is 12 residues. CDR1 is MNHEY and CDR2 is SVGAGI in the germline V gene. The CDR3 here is CAKATGATEAFF. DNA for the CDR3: TGTGCCAAAGCGACAGGGGCCACTGAAGCTTTCTTT.

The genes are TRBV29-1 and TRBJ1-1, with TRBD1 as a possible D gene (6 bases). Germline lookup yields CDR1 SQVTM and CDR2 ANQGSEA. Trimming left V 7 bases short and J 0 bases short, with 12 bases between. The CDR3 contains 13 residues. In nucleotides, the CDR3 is TGCAGCGCCAACAGGGCTATGAACACTGAAGCTTTCTTT. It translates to CSANRAMNTEAFF.

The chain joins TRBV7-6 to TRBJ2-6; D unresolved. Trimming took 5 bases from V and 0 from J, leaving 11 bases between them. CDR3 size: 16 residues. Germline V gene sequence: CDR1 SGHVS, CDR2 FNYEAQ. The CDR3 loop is CASSPQISSGANVLTF. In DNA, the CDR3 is TGTGCCAGCAGCCCCCAAATCAGCTCTGGGGCCAACGTCCTGACTTTC.

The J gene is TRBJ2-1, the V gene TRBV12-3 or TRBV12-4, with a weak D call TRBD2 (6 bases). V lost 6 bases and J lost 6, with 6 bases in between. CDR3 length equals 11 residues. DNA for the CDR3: TGTGCCAGCAGCGGGGGCAATGAGCAGTTCTTC. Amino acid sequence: CASSGGNEQFF.

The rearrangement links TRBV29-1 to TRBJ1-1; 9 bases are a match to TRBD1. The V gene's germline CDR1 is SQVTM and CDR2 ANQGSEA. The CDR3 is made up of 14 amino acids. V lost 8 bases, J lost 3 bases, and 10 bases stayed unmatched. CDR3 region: CSSRQGVGDTEAFF. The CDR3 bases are TGCAGCTCCCGACAGGGGGTTGGTGACACTGAAGCTTTCTTT.

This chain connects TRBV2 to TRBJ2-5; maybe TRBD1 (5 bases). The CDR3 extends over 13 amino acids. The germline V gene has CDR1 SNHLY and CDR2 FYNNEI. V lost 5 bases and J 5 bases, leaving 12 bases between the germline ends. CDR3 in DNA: TGTGCCAGCAGTACTCAGGGCTCGGAGACCCAGTACTTC. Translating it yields CASSTQGSETQYF.